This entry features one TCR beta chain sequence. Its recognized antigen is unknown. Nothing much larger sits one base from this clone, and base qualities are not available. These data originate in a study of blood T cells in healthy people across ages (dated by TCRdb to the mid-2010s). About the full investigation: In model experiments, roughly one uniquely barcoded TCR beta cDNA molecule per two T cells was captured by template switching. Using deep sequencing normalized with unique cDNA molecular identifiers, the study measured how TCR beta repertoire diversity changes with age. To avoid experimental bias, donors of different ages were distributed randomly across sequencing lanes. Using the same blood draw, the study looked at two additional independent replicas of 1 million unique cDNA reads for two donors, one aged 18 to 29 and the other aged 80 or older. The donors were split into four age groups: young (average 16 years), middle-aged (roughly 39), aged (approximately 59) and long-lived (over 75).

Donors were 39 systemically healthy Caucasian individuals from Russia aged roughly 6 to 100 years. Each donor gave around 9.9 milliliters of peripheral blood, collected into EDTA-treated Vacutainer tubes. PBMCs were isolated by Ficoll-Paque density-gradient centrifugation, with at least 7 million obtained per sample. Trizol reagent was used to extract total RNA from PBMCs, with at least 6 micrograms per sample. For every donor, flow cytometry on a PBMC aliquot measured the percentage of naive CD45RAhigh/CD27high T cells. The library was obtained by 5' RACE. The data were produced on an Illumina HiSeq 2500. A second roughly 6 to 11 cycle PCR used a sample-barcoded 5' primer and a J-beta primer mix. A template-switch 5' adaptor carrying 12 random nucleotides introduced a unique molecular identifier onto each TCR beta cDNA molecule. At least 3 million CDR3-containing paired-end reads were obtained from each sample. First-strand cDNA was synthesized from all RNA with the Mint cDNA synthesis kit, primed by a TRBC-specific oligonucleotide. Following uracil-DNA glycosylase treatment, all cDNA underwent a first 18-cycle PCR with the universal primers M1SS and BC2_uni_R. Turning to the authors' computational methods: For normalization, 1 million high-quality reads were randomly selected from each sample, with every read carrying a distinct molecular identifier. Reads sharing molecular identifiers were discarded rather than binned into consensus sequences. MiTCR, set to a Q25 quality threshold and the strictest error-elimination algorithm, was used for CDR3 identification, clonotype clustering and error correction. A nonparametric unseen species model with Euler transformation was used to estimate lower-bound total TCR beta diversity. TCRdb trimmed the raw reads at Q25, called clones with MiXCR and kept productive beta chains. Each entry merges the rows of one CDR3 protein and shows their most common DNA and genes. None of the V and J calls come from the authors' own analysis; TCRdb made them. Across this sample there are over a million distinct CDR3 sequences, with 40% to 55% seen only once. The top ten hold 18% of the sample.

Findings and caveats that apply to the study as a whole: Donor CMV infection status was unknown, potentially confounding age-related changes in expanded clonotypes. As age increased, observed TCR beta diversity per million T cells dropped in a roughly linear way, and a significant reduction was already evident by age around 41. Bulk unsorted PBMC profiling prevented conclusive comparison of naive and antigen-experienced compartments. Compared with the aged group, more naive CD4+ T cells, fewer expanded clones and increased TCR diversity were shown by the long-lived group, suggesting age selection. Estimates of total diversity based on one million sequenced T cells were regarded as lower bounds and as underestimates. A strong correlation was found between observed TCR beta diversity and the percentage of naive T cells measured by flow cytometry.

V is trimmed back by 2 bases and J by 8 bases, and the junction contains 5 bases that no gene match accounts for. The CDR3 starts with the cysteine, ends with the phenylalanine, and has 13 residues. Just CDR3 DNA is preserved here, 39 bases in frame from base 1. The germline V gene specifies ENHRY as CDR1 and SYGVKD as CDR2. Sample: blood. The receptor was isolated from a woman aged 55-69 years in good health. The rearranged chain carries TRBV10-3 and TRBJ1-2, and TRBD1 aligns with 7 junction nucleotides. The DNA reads TGTGCCATCAGTGAGGAGGGGGCCAGGGGCTACACCTTC. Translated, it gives CAISEEGARGYTF.